The 6 T cell receptor beta chains listed next were all sequenced from one sample in a study of blood T cell repertoires in COVID-19. Libraries were prepared by immunoSEQ multiplex PCR; TCRdb keeps only in-frame clonotypes and omits some of them. The table includes tens of thousands of clones, roughly four fifths detected once. What was sequenced was peripheral blood. Receptor source: a human donor in a cohort sampled during active COVID-19.

The V call is TRBV11-1, the J call TRBJ2-5, with D perhaps matching TRBD1 (6 bases). Germline loops: CDR1 SGHAT, CDR2 FQDESV (reference sequence). V dropped 7 bases and J dropped 4 bases, with 19 bases sitting between them. The length of the CDR3 is 15 residues. The CDR3 protein is CASTSREGGRETQYF. In DNA, the CDR3 is TGTGCCAGCACTTCCCGAGAAGGGGGACGAGAGACCCAGTACTTC.

The J gene is TRBJ2-1, the V gene TRBV3-1 (or the pseudogene TRBV3-2), with D possibly TRBD2 on 6 matching bases. Trimming took off 0 bases at V and 10 bases at J, with 10 bases between the two ends. The CDR3 runs to 13 residues. Germline V lookup: CDR1 LGHDT, CDR2 YNNKEL (reference sequence). The CDR3 loop is CASSQDRAGEQFF. The CDR3 nucleotides read TGTGCCAGCAGCCAAGATCGGGCGGGAGAGCAGTTCTTC.

This clone was seen a handful of times. This chain connects TRBV6-2 or TRBV6-3 to TRBJ2-3; tentative D call: TRBD1 (6 bases). The germline V and J ends were trimmed by 5 bases and 8 bases, with 14 bases remaining between them. The CDR3 has 13 residues. Germline V gene sequence: CDR1 MNHEY, CDR2 SVGEGT. This CDR3 reads CASSTQGFATQYF. In DNA form, the CDR3 reads TGTGCCAGCAGTACCCAGGGGTTCGCTACGCAGTATTTT.

The V gene is TRBV28, the J gene TRBJ2-7; 9 bases line up with TRBD2. CDR1 and CDR2 from the germline V gene are MDHEN and SYDVKM. The CDR3 covers 15 residues. V shed 5 bases, J shed 1 base, and the junction held 6 bases outside the gene matches. The CDR3 loop is CASSAGGLGSYEQYF. CDR3 bases: TGTGCCAGCAGTGCGGGGGGGTTGGGATCCTACGAGCAGTACTTC.

The chain links TRBV28 to TRBJ2-3; 16 bases line up with TRBD2. The length of the CDR3 is 17 residues. J was trimmed by 4 bases and V by 6 bases; bases with no gene match: 7. Germline assignment: CDR1 MDHEN and CDR2 SYDVKM. The CDR3 DNA reads as TGTGCCAGCAGCCTCGGGACTAGCGGGAGGGCCTCAGATACGCAGTATTTT. Translating gives CASSLGTSGRASDTQYF.

This clone appeared once. The chain recombines TRBV19 with TRBJ1-5; D gene ambiguous. With 11 bases removed from V and 2 bases from J, the gap between germline ends came to 13 bases. CDR3 length: 13 residues. From germline, CDR1 is LNHDA and CDR2 SQIVND (reference sequence). CDR3 loop: CASRGQGNQPQHF. As DNA, the CDR3 is TGTGCCTCCCGCGGGCAGGGCAATCAGCCCCAGCATTTT.